One and the same sample provided the 28 T cell receptor beta chains below, sequenced in a study of shared clonotypes between healthy human individuals. In the naive CD8 group, cells lacked CD45RO and were positively selected for CCR7, so terminally differentiated effector memory CD45RA+ cells were left out. The protocol was immunoSEQ multiplex PCR, while the TCRdb copy is restricted to in-frame clones and leaves out a portion. This sample yields around 2,100,000 clones, of which over 85% are seen a single time; less than 1.5% belongs to the top ten. Sequencing was carried out using naive CD8+ T cells sorted from blood. All receptors come from a man younger than 35 in good health.

Of note for this clone: Other DNA variants within this sample encode the same CDR3. The chain uses TRBV6-1 and TRBJ2-7; no clear D gene. V was clipped by 2 bases and J by 1 base, with 3 bases between them. CDR3 length: 12 residues. CDR1 MNHNS and CDR2 SASEGT come from the germline V gene. Here the CDR3 DNA reads TGTGCCAGCAGTGAACTTTCCTACGAGCAGTACTTC. Its translation is CASSELSYEQYF.

This rearrangement joins TRBV6-5 to TRBJ2-7; a weak D match, TRBD2 (5 bases). There are 14 residues in the CDR3. Germline V gene lookup returns CDR1 MNHEY and CDR2 SVGAGI. Trimming stripped 4 bases from V and 3 bases from J, with 13 bases between. The CDR3 sequence: CASSSAEGHYEQYF. CDR3 DNA: TGTGCCAGCAGTTCCGCCGAGGGTCACTACGAGCAGTACTTC.

Note on this clone: Other nucleotide sequences from this sample produce the same CDR3. The genes are TRBV30 and TRBJ2-7; perhaps TRBD1 as D (5 bases). There are 14 residues in the CDR3. CDR1 and CDR2 (germline): GTSNPN, SVGIG (reference sequence). Trimming took 0 bases from V and 2 from J, leaving 11 bases between them. The CDR3 protein is CAWSVGAGTYEQYF. The CDR3 DNA follows: TGTGCCTGGAGTGTAGGGGCCGGTACCTACGAGCAGTACTTC.

Written as DNA, the CDR3 is TGTGCCAGCTCACCAGGTAGCGGGGGGGCAAACGAGCAGTACTTC. Protein product: CASSPGSGGANEQYF. V is TRBV18 and J is TRBJ2-7, with 11 positions matching TRBD2. Germline V lookup: CDR1 KGHSH, CDR2 LQKENI. The V gene end was trimmed by 2 bases and the J gene end by 5 bases; junction bases not matched to a gene: 5. The CDR3 contains 15 residues.

V is TRBV7-6 and J is TRBJ2-1; 10 bases agree with TRBD2. Germline CDR1 SGHVS, CDR2 FNYEAQ. The CDR3 extends over 21 amino acids. With 1 base clipped from V and 2 bases from J, the junction kept 17 bases outside the gene matches. CDR3 nucleotides: TGTGCCAGCAGCTTAGTCGTGGCAGGGCGGCTTAGCGGGAGGACCTACAATGAGCAGTTCTTC. Its protein product is CASSLVVAGRLSGRTYNEQFF.

The rearrangement uses TRBV15 and TRBJ1-1, with a tentative D call TRBD1 (5 bases). The CDR3 has 16 residues. Germline CDR1 reads LNHNV; CDR2 reads YYDKDF (reference sequence). V gave up 0 bases and J gave up 1 base, with 12 bases separating them. The CDR3 nucleotides are TGTGCCACCAGCAGAGACACCGGGACGGGGAACACTGAAGCTTTCTTT. Translation gives CATSRDTGTGNTEAFF. Based on the CDR3 plus reference TRBV15 and TRBJ1-1, the full variable domain is DAMVIQNPRYQVTQFGKPVTLSCSQTLNHNVMYWYQQKSSQAPKLLFHYYDKDFNNEADTPDNFQSRRPNTSFCFLDIRSPGLGDTAMYLCATSRDTGTGNTEAFFGQGTRLTVV.

The chain is built from TRBV28 and TRBJ1-5; D remains ambiguous. V lost 4 bases to trimming and J lost 8 bases, with 9 bases between them. Looked up from germline, CDR1 is MDHEN and CDR2 is SYDVKM. CDR3 length: 12 residues. The CDR3 here is CASSSREKPQHF. The CDR3 DNA is TGTGCCAGCAGTTCCCGGGAAAAGCCCCAGCATTTT.

This clone was found once. The rearrangement joins TRBV6-1 to TRBJ2-5, with D maybe TRBD1 (6 bases). The germline V gene encodes CDR1 MNHNS and CDR2 SASEGT. Trimming took 3 bases from V and 1 from J, leaving 12 bases between them. The CDR3 consists of 15 residues. The CDR3 spells CASSDFGQLQETQYF. The CDR3, as DNA: TGTGCCAGCAGTGATTTCGGACAGCTCCAAGAGACCCAGTACTTC.

V gene TRBV4-1 combines with J gene TRBJ2-7; D may match TRBD1 or TRBD2 (5 bases each). Per the germline V gene, CDR1 is MGHRA and CDR2 is YSYEKL. Trimming shortened V by 0 bases and J by 4 bases, and 13 bases separated the two germline ends. CDR3 length equals 15 residues. In DNA, the CDR3 is TGCGCCAGCAGCCAAGATTGGGGCGGAGGATACGAGCAGTACTTC. Protein sequence: CASSQDWGGGYEQYF.

V gene TRBV7-9 combines with J gene TRBJ2-1, with D hard to call. V was cut by 7 bases and J by 4 bases, with 14 bases left in between. CDR1 and CDR2 (germline): SEHNR, FQNEAQ (reference sequence). The CDR3 extends over 14 amino acids. The CDR3: CASTPIAPYNEQFF. In nucleotides, the CDR3 is TGTGCCAGCACCCCTATTGCCCCATACAATGAGCAGTTCTTC.

The chain is built from TRBV5-6 and TRBJ1-4; tentative D call: TRBD1 (5 bases). Germline V lookup: CDR1 SGHDT, CDR2 YYEEEE. The CDR3 runs 12 residues. V lost 4 bases and J lost 17, with 18 bases in between. CDR3 region: CASSLQGGDAFF. The CDR3, as DNA: TGTGCCAGCAGCCTCCAAGGAGGGGACGCATTTTTT.

The rearrangement uses TRBV28 and TRBJ1-5; possibly TRBD1 for D (6 bases). The CDR3 has 16 amino acids. The germline V gene has CDR1 MDHEN and CDR2 SYDVKM. Between the trimmed V and J ends, which lost 3 bases and 5 bases, there was a span of 17 bases. CDR3: CASSFMGGRDDQPQHF. CDR3 nucleotides: TGTGCCAGCAGTTTCATGGGGGGCCGGGATGATCAGCCCCAGCATTTT.

This chain connects TRBV9 to TRBJ2-3; maybe TRBD1 (5 bases). The V gene's germline CDR1 is SGDLS and CDR2 YYNGEE. The CDR3 length is 12 residues. Trimming removed 3 bases at V and 5 bases at J, with 7 bases between. The DNA of the CDR3 is TGTGCCAGCAGCGGTGACAGAGATACGCAGTATTTT. Its translation is CASSGDRDTQYF.

J is TRBJ2-5 and V is TRBV15, with D uncertain. The CDR3 covers 13 residues. Germline CDR1 LNHNV, CDR2 YYDKDF (reference sequence). V was shortened by 3 bases and J by 4 bases, with 9 bases between the two germline ends. CDR3 residues: CATSSAYSETQYF. The CDR3 DNA is TGTGCCACCAGCAGCGCATACTCAGAGACCCAGTACTTC. Combining the CDR3 with reference TRBV15 and TRBJ2-5 gives the whole variable domain DAMVIQNPRYQVTQFGKPVTLSCSQTLNHNVMYWYQQKSSQAPKLLFHYYDKDFNNEADTPDNFQSRRPNTSFCFLDIRSPGLGDTAMYLCATSSAYSETQYFGPGTRLLVL.

This clone was recorded once. The gene calls are TRBV27 and TRBJ2-1; TRBD1 matches at 11 bases. The CDR3 has 15 amino acids. The J segment lost 3 bases and the V segment lost 6 bases, leaving 4 bases of the junction unmatched. Germline CDR1 and CDR2: MNHEY and SMNVEV (reference sequence). CDR3 sequence reads: CASSPGTGGYNEQFF. The CDR3 DNA reads as TGTGCCAGCAGCCCTGGGACAGGGGGCTACAATGAGCAGTTCTTC.

Concerning this clone itself: This sample also contains other DNA sequences that code for the same CDR3. The rearrangement uses TRBV27 and TRBJ2-6; D is uncertain. Trimming took off 3 bases at V and 7 bases at J, with 7 bases between the two ends. The CDR3 contains 13 residues. Germline CDR1 MNHEY, CDR2 SMNVEV (reference sequence). CDR3 bases: TGTGCCAGCAGTTTGTTGGGAGCCAACGTCCTGACTTTC. This codes for CASSLLGANVLTF. Drawing the rest from reference TRBV27 and TRBJ2-6, the complete variable domain is EAQVTQNPRYLITVTGKKLTVTCSQNMNHEYMSWYRQDPGLGLRQIYYSMNVEVTDKGDVPEGYKVSRKEKRNFPLILESPSPNQTSLYFCASSLLGANVLTFGAGSRLTVL.

The chain couples TRBV28 to TRBJ2-7; 7 positions match TRBD1. After removal of 3 bases from V and 2 bases from J, the junction contained 7 bases not matched to a gene. The CDR3 extends over 15 amino acids. Looked up from germline, CDR1 is MDHEN and CDR2 is SYDVKM. As DNA, the CDR3 is TGTGCCAGCAGTTTTTTAGAGGGGGCGGCCTACGAGCAGTACTTC. Translated: CASSFLEGAAYEQYF.

About this clone itself: The sample has other DNA sequences that encode this CDR3 too. The rearrangement joins TRBV27 to TRBJ2-2; 8 bases map to TRBD1. There are 16 residues in the CDR3. V gave up 5 bases and J gave up 4 bases; unmatched junction bases: 9. From germline, CDR1 is MNHEY and CDR2 SMNVEV (reference sequence). The CDR3 is CASSPSTGEVTGELFF. In nucleotides, the CDR3 is TGTGCCAGCAGTCCGTCGACAGGGGAGGTCACCGGGGAGCTGTTTTTT.

The chain recombines TRBV10-3 with TRBJ1-5; no reliable D call. Trimming removed 4 bases from V and 3 bases from J, with 7 bases in between. Germline V CDR1 and CDR2: ENHRY, SYGVKD. This CDR3 is built from 13 residues. The CDR3 DNA is TGTGCCATCAGTGCGGACGACAATCAGCCCCAGCATTTT. It translates to CAISADDNQPQHF.

The V call is TRBV5-5, the J call TRBJ2-7; 8 bases agree with TRBD1. Germline V gene lookup returns CDR1 SGHKS and CDR2 YYEKEE (reference sequence). The CDR3 is 14 amino acids. The V segment lost 4 bases and the J segment 1 base; nucleotides outside the gene matches: 4. The CDR3 loop is CASSHYRGSYEQYF. Here the CDR3 DNA reads TGTGCCAGCAGCCATTACAGGGGGTCCTACGAGCAGTACTTC.

V is TRBV5-1 and J is TRBJ2-1; 10 positions match TRBD2. V shed 0 bases and J 1 base; nucleotides not matched to a gene: 4. The CDR3 runs 17 residues. The germline CDR1 and CDR2 sequences are SGHRS and YFSETQ. In DNA form, the CDR3 reads TGCGCCAGCAGCTTGGCTAGCGGGGGCCCTTCCTACAATGAGCAGTTCTTC. This gives the protein CASSLASGGPSYNEQFF. Full variable domain (outside the CDR3, taken from reference TRBV5-1 and TRBJ2-1): KAGVTQTPRYLIKTRGQQVTLSCSPISGHRSVSWYQQTPGQGLQFLFEYFSETQRNKGNFPGRFSGRQFSNSRSEMNVSTLELGDSALYLCASSLASGGPSYNEQFFGPGTRLTVL.

The chain has TRBV27 and TRBJ1-2; D not resolved. There are 15 residues in the CDR3. From germline, CDR1 is MNHEY and CDR2 SMNVEV (reference sequence). The V end was cut by 0 bases, the J end by 0 bases, with 8 bases between. This chain's CDR3 is CASSLSWGSNYGYTF. DNA for the CDR3: TGTGCCAGCAGTTTATCTTGGGGATCTAACTATGGCTACACCTTC.

The chain couples TRBV9 to TRBJ2-7, with 14 positions matching TRBD2. Germline CDR1 reads SGDLS; CDR2 reads YYNGEE. This CDR3 spans 16 amino acids. V lost 4 bases and J lost 2; bases outside the gene matches: 5. CDR3 sequence (DNA): TGTGCCAGCAGCCCAGAGGGACTAGCGGGGGCCTACGAGCAGTACTTC. Translating it yields CASSPEGLAGAYEQYF.

This clone has only one observation. This sample also contains other DNA sequences that code for the same CDR3. The chain has TRBV5-6 and TRBJ2-1, with no clear D. The V and J ends lost 2 bases and 7 bases respectively, with 4 bases between them. This CDR3 has 11 amino acids. The germline V gene encodes CDR1 SGHDT and CDR2 YYEEEE. CDR3 DNA sequence: TGTGCCAGCAGCTTAGCGAATGAGCAGTTCTTC. It encodes CASSLANEQFF.

V usage is TRBV15 and J usage is TRBJ1-5, with D possibly TRBD1 on 5 matching bases. CDR1 and CDR2 (germline): LNHNV, YYDKDF (reference sequence). This CDR3 comprises 16 residues. V lost 0 bases to trimming and J lost 7 bases, with 16 bases between them. The CDR3 spells CATSRDPSGMGQPQHF. CDR3 nucleotide sequence: TGTGCCACCAGCAGAGATCCATCAGGGATGGGACAGCCCCAGCATTTT.

In nucleotides, the CDR3 is TGTGCCACCAGCAGTAGCGGGCAAGATACGCAGTATTTT. Protein sequence: CATSSSGQDTQYF. The chain joins TRBV15 to TRBJ2-3; 7 bases are shared with TRBD2. Germline V CDR1 and CDR2: LNHNV, YYDKDF (reference sequence). J gave up 5 bases and V 3 bases, and 2 bases lay outside the gene matches. The CDR3 contains 13 residues.

This chain joins TRBV27 and TRBJ2-3, with D perhaps matching TRBD1 (5 bases). Per the germline V gene, CDR1 is MNHEY and CDR2 is SMNVEV (reference sequence). Trimming removed 6 bases from V and 2 bases from J, with 15 bases in between. This CDR3 comprises 15 residues. The CDR3 region has the DNA TGTGCCAGCAGCTACAGACAGACAACCACAGATACGCAGTATTTT. As protein: CASSYRQTTTDTQYF.

The chain employs TRBV4-3 and TRBJ2-1; D is possibly TRBD1 (5 bases). CDR3 size: 16 residues. Germline CDR1 reads LGHNA; CDR2 reads YSLEER. The V end was cut by 0 bases, the J end by 4 bases, with 13 bases between. The CDR3 here is CASSQEVHRPYNEQFF. DNA for the CDR3: TGCGCCAGCAGCCAAGAAGTGCACAGGCCTTACAATGAGCAGTTCTTC.